The next 5 T cell receptor beta chains were all read from a single sample in a study of T cell repertoires in cytomegalovirus infection. TCRdb reprocessed the reads with MiXCR, giving one entry per CDR3 protein. The table includes a few hundred thousand distinct CDR3 sequences, 40% detected once. For these TCRs, the target antigens are not known. Material: cultured PBMCs, obtained from culture after CMV antigen stimulation. The receptors here all came from a human donor in good health (CMV status not recorded). Some clones in this sample may be carry-over from other donors' samples.

CDR3 protein: CSVARNQETQYF. CDR3 in DNA: TGCAGCGTTGCTCGGAACCAAGAGACCCAGTACTTC. The chain uses TRBV29-1 and TRBJ2-5; D uncertain. Germline loops: CDR1 SQVTM, CDR2 ANQGSEA. V shed 4 bases and J shed 0 bases, with 6 bases lying between them. The CDR3 runs to 12 residues.

The chain carries TRBV28 and TRBJ2-4; D remains ambiguous. This CDR3 region has 15 residues. The V and J ends lost 7 bases and 0 bases respectively, with 13 bases between them. Germline V CDR1 and CDR2: MDHEN, SYDVKM. The CDR3 nucleotides read TGTGCCAGCACCCAATGGGAAGGAGCCAAAAACATTCAGTACTTC. Protein: CASTQWEGAKNIQYF. Combining the CDR3 with reference TRBV28 and TRBJ2-4 gives the whole variable domain DVKVTQSSRYLVKRTGEKVFLECVQDMDHENMFWYRQDPGLGLRLIYFSYDVKMKEKGDIPEGYSVSREKKERFSLILESASTNQTSMYLCASTQWEGAKNIQYFGAGTRLSVL.

The chain recombines TRBV4-1 with TRBJ2-3; perhaps D is TRBD1 or TRBD2 (6 bases each). Germline V gene data show CDR1 as MGHRA and CDR2 as YSYEKL. This CDR3 is built from 16 residues. Trimming stripped 0 bases from V and 2 bases from J, with 12 bases between. CDR3 in DNA: TGCGCCAGCAGCCAAGATCTCTCGGGGGCCACAGATACGCAGTATTTT. Translating gives CASSQDLSGATDTQYF.

This clonotype was seen only a few times. CDR3 coding DNA: TGTGCCAGCAGTTGGTCGGGGGTCACTGAAGCTTTCTTT. This codes for CASSWSGVTEAFF. This chain uses TRBV25-1 with TRBJ1-1; D perhaps matches TRBD1 (5 bases). This CDR3 is built from 13 residues. Trimming removed 5 bases from V and 4 bases from J, with 11 bases in between. Germline V gene sequence: CDR1 MGHDK, CDR2 SYGVNS.

This clonotype was counted ten times or more. The rearrangement links TRBV7-8 to TRBJ1-1; D call uncertain. The CDR3 has 14 residues. Germline V CDR1 and CDR2: SGHVS, FQNEAQ. The V end was cut by 2 bases, the J end by 1 base, with 8 bases between. CDR3 nucleotides: TGTGCCAGCAGCTTAAGGGCTAGGAACACTGAAGCTTTCTTT. Protein product: CASSLRARNTEAFF.